This is a list of T cell receptor beta chains from one sample in a study of blood T cells in healthy people across ages. TCRdb re-analysed the 5' RACE reads in MiXCR, keeping a single row per CDR3 protein. There are 800,000 or so distinct CDR3 sequences in the sample; about 25% occur only once, and more than 3% lies in the top ten. The sample was also reused in another study, on T cells of mothers and their children.

The specimen sequenced was blood. Receptor source: a boy younger than 18 in good health. Both conserved end residues are part of each CDR3. Fields, in order: D gene, CDR3 length, V gene, clone size, J gene, CDR3 protein. The D gene is left open where the match is weak. Not every row has a clone size; where given, it reads once, few, many or a size class.

.	13	TRBV7-9	many	TRBJ1-1	CASSFGGPTEAFF
.	16	TRBV29-1	.	TRBJ2-3	CSVTEGGGRATDTQYF
.	12	TRBV12-3/TRBV12-4	.	TRBJ1-2	CASSETAYGYTF
TRBD2	15	TRBV10-3	many	TRBJ2-1	CAIKNGTSGVGEQFF
.	19	TRBV11-3	many	TRBJ2-4	CASSLGLGIKRAGGNIQYF
TRBD1	14	TRBV27	.	TRBJ2-7	CASSNRGLLYEQYF
.	16	TRBV25-1	few	TRBJ1-2	CASSGTRAPLGLGYTF
TRBD2	15	TRBV27	.	TRBJ2-1	CASSLESSGTNEQFF
.	13	TRBV25-1	.	TRBJ2-3	CASSEGIPDTQYF
.	15	TRBV7-9	.	.	CASSFPSGGNYEQYF
.	15	TRBV7-2	.	TRBJ2-7	CASSPSPLTGEGKYF
.	16	TRBV24-1	.	TRBJ1-1	CATSDLRVGGYTEAFF
TRBD2	11	TRBV29-1	few	TRBJ2-7	CSVLADYEQYF
.	12	TRBV10-3	.	TRBJ2-7	CAIRREWGEQYF